A single sample is the source of the 8 T cell receptor beta chains below, sequenced in a study of early T cells in non-severe SARS-CoV-2 infection. TCRdb re-called the 5' RACE reads through MiXCR, storing one row per CDR3 protein. The data contain about 79,000 distinct CDR3 sequences, less than 15% of them singletons. Sequencing was performed on whole blood. Every receptor here comes from an adult who was a healthcare worker with PCR-confirmed SARS-CoV-2 infection or an uninfected control (not recorded which).

This clonotype was observed many times. V and J are TRBV5-1 and TRBJ2-1, with 9 bases that match TRBD2. Germline V gives CDR1 SGHRS, CDR2 YFSETQ. The ends lost 3 bases at V and 7 bases at J; junction bases unmatched: 8. The CDR3 sequence is 15 residues long. CDR3 nucleotides: TGCGCCAGCAGCTCCTCTAGCGGGAATAGGAATGAGCAGTTCTTC. Translated, it gives CASSSSSGNRNEQFF.

This clonotype appeared a few times. The chain carries TRBV20-1 and TRBJ2-1, with a possible D match to TRBD1 (6 bases). CDR3 size: 14 residues. Trimming took off 0 bases at V and 1 base at J, with 7 bases between the two ends. In germline, CDR1 is DFQATT, CDR2 SNEGSKA (reference sequence). Here the CDR3 reads CSARDRGSYNEQFF. The CDR3 DNA sequence: TGCAGTGCTAGAGACAGGGGTTCCTACAATGAGCAGTTCTTC.

This clonotype was detected only once. The chain couples TRBV21-1 to TRBJ1-1. TRBV21-1 is marked as a pseudogene. The length of the CDR3 is 13 residues. In DNA, the CDR3 is TGTGCCAGCAGCAAAGGTCGGGTCTTGCGGGCTTTCTTT. It translates to CASSKGRVLRAFF.

This clonotype was counted many times. The rearrangement links TRBV27 to TRBJ2-7; TRBD1 matches 11 bases. The CDR3 loop spans 14 amino acids. Germline V CDR1 and CDR2: MNHEY, SMNVEV (reference sequence). With 5 bases clipped from V and 3 bases from J, the junction kept 3 bases outside the gene matches. CDR3 sequence reads: CASSRDRGDYEQYF. The DNA for the CDR3 is TGTGCCAGCAGTAGGGACAGGGGGGACTACGAGCAGTACTTC.

The chain is built from TRBV28 and TRBJ2-7, with TRBD2 matching 12 bases. Germline V gives CDR1 MDHEN, CDR2 SYDVKM. The CDR3 length is 16 residues. The trim removed 8 bases at V and 5 bases at J, leaving 13 bases unmatched. CDR3 sequence (DNA): TGTGCCAGCGCTGGACTAGCGGGATTTACGGTTAACGAGCAGTACTTC. Protein sequence: CASAGLAGFTVNEQYF.

This clonotype was counted only a few times. This chain joins TRBV12-3 or TRBV12-4 and TRBJ1-2; TRBD1 might be the D (5 bases). V was shortened by 4 bases and J by 7 bases, with 16 bases between the two germline ends. This CDR3 spans 14 amino acids. CDR3 amino acids: CASSSFAGYLGYTF. CDR3 DNA sequence: TGTGCCAGCAGTTCCTTCGCAGGGTATCTTGGCTACACCTTC.

The gene calls are TRBV2 and TRBJ2-3, with a possible D match to TRBD2 (7 bases). This CDR3 comprises 18 residues. Germline lookup yields CDR1 SNHLY and CDR2 FYNNEI. V lost 2 bases, J lost 0 bases, and 18 bases lay in between. The CDR3 coding sequence is TGTGCCAGCAGTGAAAAAGGGGGGGCACTTTTGAGCACAGATACGCAGTATTTT. As protein: CASSEKGGALLSTDTQYF.

This chain uses TRBV6-2 or TRBV6-3 with TRBJ1-2; TRBD1 aligns across 8 bases. Germline V gene lookup returns CDR1 MNHEY and CDR2 SVGEGT. Trimming cost V 2 bases and J 2 bases; bases outside gene matches: 4. The CDR3 covers 15 residues. This CDR3 is CASSYPGQANYGYTF. For the CDR3, the DNA is TGTGCCAGCAGTTACCCGGGACAGGCGAACTATGGCTACACCTTC.